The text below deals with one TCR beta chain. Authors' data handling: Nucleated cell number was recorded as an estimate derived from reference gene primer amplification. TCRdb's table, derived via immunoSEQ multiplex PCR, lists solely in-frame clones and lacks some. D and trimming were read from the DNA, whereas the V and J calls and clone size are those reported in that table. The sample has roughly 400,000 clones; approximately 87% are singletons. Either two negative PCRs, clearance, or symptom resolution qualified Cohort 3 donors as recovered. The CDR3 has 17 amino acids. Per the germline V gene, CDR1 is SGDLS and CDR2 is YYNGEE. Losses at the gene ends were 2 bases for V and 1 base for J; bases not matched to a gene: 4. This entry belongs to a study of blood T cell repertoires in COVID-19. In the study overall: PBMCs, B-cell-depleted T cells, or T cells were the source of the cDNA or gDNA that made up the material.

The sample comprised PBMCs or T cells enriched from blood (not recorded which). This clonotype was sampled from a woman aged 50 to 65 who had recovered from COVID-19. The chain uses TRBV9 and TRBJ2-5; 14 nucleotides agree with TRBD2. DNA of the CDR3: TGTGCCAGCAGCGTCGGGACTAGCGGGGGCCTCCAAGAGACCCAGTACTTC. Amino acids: CASSVGTSGGLQETQYF.